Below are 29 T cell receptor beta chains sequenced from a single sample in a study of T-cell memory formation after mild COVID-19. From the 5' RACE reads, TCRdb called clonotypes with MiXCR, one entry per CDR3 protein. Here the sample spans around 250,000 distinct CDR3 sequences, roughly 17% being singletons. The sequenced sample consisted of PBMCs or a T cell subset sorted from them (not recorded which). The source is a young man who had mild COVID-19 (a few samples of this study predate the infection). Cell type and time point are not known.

CDR3 sequence reads: CASSSRRGYTF. As DNA, the CDR3 is TGTGCCAGCAGTTCCCGGCGCGGCTACACCTTC. This chain uses TRBV12-3 or TRBV12-4 with TRBJ1-2; D is unclear. V was clipped by 4 bases and J by 8 bases, with 8 bases between them. The CDR3 is made up of 11 amino acids.

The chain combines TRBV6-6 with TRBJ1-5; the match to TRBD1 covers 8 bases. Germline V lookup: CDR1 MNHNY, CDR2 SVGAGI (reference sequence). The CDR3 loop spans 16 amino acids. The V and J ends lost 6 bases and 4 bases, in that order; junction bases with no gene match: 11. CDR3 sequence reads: CASSPQGTGWNQPQHF. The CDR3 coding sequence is TGTGCCAGCAGCCCCCAGGGGACAGGCTGGAATCAGCCCCAGCATTTT.

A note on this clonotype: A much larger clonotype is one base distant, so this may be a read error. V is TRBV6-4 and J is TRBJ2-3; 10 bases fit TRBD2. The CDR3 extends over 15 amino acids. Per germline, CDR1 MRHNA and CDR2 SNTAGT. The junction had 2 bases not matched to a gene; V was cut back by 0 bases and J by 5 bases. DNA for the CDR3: TGTGCCAGCAGTGACTCGAGCGGGGGGGGAGATACGCAGTATTTT. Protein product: CASSDSSGGGDTQYF.

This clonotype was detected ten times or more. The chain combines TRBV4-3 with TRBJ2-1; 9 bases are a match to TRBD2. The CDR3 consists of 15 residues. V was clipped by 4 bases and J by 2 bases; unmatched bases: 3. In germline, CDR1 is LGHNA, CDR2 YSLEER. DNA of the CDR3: TGCGCCAGCAGCCTAAGCGGGGGGACCTACAATGAGCAGTTCTTC. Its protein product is CASSLSGGTYNEQFF.

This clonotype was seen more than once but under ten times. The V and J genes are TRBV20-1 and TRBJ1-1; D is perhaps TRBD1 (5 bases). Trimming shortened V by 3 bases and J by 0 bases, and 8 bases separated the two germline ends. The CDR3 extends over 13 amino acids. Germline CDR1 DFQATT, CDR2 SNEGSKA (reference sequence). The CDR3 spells CSASGGMNTEAFF. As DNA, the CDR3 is TGCAGTGCTAGTGGGGGGATGAACACTGAAGCTTTCTTT.

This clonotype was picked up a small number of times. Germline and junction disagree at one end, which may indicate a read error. CDR3 region: CASSYFPDRGGTTYNQQFF. As DNA, the CDR3 is TGTGCCAGCAGTTACTTTCCCGACCGCGGGGGGACGACCTACAATCAGCAGTTCTTC. The chain is built from TRBV6-5 and TRBJ2-1; 8 positions agree with TRBD2. This CDR3 has 19 residues. In germline, CDR1 is MNHEY, CDR2 SVGAGI.

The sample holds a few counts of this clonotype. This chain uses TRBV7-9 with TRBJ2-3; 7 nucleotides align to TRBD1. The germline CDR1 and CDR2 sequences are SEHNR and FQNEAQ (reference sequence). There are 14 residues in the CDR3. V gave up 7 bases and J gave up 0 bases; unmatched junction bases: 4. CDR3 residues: CASTRQGSTDTQYF. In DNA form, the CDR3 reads TGTGCCAGCACCCGACAGGGAAGCACAGATACGCAGTATTTT.

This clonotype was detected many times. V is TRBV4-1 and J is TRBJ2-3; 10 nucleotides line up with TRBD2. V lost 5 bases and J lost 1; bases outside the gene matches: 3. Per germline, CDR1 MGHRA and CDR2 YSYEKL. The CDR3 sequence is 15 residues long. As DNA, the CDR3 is TGCGCCAGCAGCTTAACTAGCGGGGGCACAGATACGCAGTATTTT. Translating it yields CASSLTSGGTDTQYF.

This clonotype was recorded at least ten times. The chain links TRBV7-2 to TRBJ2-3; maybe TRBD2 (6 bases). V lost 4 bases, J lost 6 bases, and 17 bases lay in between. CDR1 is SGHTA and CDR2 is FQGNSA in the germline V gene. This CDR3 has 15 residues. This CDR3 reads CASSSVEGSVDTQYF. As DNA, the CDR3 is TGTGCCAGCAGCTCCGTGGAGGGGTCCGTCGATACGCAGTATTTT.

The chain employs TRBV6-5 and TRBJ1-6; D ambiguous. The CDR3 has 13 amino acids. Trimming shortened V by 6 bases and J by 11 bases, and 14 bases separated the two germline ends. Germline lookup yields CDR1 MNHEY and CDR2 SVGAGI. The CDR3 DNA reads TGTGCCAGCAGCCGACCTCCGCCGGCACCCCTCCACTTT. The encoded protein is CASSRPPPAPLHF.

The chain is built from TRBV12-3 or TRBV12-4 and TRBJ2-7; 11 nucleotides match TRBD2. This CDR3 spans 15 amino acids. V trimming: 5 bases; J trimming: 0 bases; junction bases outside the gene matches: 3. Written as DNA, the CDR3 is TGTGCCAGCAGTGCCGGGACTAGCGGCTCCTACGAGCAGTACTTC. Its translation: CASSAGTSGSYEQYF.

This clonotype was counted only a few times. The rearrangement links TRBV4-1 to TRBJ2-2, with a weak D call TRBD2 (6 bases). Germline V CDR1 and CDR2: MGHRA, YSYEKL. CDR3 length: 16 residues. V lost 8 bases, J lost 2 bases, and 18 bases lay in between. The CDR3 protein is CASRVNGGDNTGELFF. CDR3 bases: TGCGCCAGCCGCGTGAACGGGGGAGATAACACCGGGGAGCTGTTTTTT.

CDR3 coding DNA: TGTGCCAGCAGCGTACTAGCTTCAGATACGCAGTATTTT. Its protein product is CASSVLASDTQYF. The chain employs TRBV7-2 and TRBJ2-3; possible D gene TRBD2, 6 bases. This CDR3 is 13 amino acids long. Trimming cost V 5 bases and J 4 bases, with 10 bases left between them. Germline V lookup: CDR1 SGHTA, CDR2 FQGNSA. The complete variable domain, with remaining parts taken from reference TRBV7-2 and TRBJ2-3, reads GAGVSQSPSNKVTEKGKDVELRCDPISGHTALYWYRQSLGQGLEFLIYFQGNSAPDKSGLPSDRFSAERTGGSVSTLTIQRTQQEDSAVYLCASSVLASDTQYFGPGTRLTVL.

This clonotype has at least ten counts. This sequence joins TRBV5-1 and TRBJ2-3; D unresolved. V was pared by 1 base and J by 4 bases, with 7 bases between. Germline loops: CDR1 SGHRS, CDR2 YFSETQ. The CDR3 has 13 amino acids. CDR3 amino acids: CASSLNRADTQYF. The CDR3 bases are TGCGCCAGCAGCTTGAATAGGGCAGATACGCAGTATTTT.

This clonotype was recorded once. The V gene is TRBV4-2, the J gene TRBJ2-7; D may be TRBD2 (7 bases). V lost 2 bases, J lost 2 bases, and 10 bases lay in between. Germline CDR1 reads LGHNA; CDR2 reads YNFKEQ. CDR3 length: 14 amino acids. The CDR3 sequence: CASSQRGAPYEQYF. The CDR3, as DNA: TGTGCCAGCAGCCAACGGGGGGCTCCCTACGAGCAGTACTTC.

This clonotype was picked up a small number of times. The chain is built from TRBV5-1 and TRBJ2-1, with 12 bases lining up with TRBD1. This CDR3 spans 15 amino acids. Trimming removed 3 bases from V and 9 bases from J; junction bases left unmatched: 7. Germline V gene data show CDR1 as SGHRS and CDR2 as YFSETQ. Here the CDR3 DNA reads TGCGCCAGCAGCTGGGGACAGGGGGCAGATGGTGAGCAGTTCTTC. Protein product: CASSWGQGADGEQFF.

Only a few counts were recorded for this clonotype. Written as DNA, the CDR3 is TGCAGTGCTAGGGCGGGGGGGCTAACTACCGAGCAGTACTTC. Amino acid sequence: CSARAGGLTTEQYF. The rearrangement links TRBV20-1 to TRBJ2-7; 9 bases map to TRBD2. Trimming took 3 bases from V and 6 from J; bases not matched to a gene: 9. Germline CDR1 is DFQATT and CDR2 is SNEGSKA (reference sequence). CDR3 length equals 14 residues.

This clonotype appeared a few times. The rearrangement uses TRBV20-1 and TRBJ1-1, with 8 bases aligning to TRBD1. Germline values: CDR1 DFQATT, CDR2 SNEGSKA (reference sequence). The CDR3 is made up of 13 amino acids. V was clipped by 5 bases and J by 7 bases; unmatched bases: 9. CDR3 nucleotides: TGCAGTGCTCCTTTGGGCAGGGGGCTTGAAGCTTTCTTT. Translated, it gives CSAPLGRGLEAFF.

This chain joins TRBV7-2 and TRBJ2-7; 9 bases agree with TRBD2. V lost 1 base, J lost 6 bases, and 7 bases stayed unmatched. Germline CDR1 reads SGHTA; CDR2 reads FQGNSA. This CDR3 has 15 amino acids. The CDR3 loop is CASSLELAGNGEQYF. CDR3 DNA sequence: TGTGCCAGCAGCTTAGAGCTAGCGGGGAACGGCGAGCAGTACTTC.

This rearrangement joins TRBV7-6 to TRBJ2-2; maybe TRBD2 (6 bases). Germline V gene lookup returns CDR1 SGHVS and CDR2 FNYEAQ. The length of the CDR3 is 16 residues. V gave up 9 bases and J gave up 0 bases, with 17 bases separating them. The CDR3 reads CASRSGRGTNTGELFF. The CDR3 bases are TGTGCCAGTAGATCAGGCCGGGGGACGAACACCGGGGAGCTGTTTTTT. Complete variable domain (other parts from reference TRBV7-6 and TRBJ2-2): GAGVSQSPRYKVTKRGQDVALRCDPISGHVSLYWYRQALGQGPEFLTYFNYEAQQDKSGLPNDRFSAERPEGSISTLTIQRTEQRDSAMYRCASRSGRGTNTGELFFGEGSRLTVL.

The CDR3 DNA follows: TGTGCCAGCAGACAAGGGGGGATTAACTATGGCTACACCTTC. Its translation: CASRQGGINYGYTF. The chain combines TRBV2 with TRBJ1-2; possible D gene TRBD1, 6 bases. CDR1 is SNHLY, CDR2 FYNNEI, per germline. There are 14 residues in the CDR3. The V and J ends lost 6 bases and 1 base respectively, with 12 bases between them.

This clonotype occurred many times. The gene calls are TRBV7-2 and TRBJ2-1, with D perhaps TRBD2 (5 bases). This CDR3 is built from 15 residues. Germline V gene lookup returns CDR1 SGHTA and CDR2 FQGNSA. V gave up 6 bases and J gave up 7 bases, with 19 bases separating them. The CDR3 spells CASRPGGLLGNEQFF. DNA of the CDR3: TGTGCCAGCAGACCCGGAGGCCTCCTCGGGAATGAGCAGTTCTTC.

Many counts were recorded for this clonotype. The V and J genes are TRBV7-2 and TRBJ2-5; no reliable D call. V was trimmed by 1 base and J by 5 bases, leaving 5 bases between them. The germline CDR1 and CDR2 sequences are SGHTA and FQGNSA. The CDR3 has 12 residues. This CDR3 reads CASSLGWETQYF. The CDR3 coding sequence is TGTGCCAGCAGCTTAGGATGGGAGACCCAGTACTTC.

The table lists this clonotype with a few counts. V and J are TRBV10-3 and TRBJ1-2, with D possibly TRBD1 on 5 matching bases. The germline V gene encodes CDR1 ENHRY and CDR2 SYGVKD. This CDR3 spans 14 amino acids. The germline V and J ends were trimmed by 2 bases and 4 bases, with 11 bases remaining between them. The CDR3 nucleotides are TGTGCCATCAGTGAGGGCTGGGGGTCCTATGGCTACACCTTC. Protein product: CAISEGWGSYGYTF.

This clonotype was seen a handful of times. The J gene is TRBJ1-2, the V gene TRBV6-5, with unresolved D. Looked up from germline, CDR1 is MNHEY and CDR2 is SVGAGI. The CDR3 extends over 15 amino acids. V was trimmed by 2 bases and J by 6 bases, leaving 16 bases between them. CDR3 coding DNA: TGTGCCAGCAGTTACGCAGGCGACGCATACGATGGCTACACCTTC. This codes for CASSYAGDAYDGYTF.

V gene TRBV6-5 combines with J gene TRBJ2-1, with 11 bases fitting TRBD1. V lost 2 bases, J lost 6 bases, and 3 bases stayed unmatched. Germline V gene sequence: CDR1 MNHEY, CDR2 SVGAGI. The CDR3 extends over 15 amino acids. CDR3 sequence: CASSYPGQGANEQFF. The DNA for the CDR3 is TGTGCCAGCAGTTACCCTGGACAGGGGGCCAATGAGCAGTTCTTC.

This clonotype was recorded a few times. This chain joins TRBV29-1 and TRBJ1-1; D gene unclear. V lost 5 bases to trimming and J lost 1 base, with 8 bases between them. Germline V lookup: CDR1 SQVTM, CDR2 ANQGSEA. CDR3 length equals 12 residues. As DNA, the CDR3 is TGCAGCGTTTTGGCGGGGAACACTGAAGCTTTCTTT. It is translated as CSVLAGNTEAFF.

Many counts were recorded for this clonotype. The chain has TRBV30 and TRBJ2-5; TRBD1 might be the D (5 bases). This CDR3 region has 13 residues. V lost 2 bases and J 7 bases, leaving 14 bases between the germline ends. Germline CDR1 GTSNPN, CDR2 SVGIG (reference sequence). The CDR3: CAWSIQGVVTQYF. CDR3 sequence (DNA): TGTGCCTGGAGTATCCAAGGGGTTGTGACCCAGTACTTC. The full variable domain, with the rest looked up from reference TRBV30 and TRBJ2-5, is SQTIHQWPATLVQPVGSPLSLECTVEGTSNPNLYWYRQAAGRGLQLLFYSVGIGQISSEVPQNLSASRPQDRQFILSSKKLLLSDSGFYLCAWSIQGVVTQYFGPGTRLLVL.

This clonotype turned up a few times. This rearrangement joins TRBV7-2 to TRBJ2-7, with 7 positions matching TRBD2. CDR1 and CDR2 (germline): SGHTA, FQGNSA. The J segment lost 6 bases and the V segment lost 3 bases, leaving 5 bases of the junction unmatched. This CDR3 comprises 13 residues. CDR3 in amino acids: CASSLHGEGEQYV. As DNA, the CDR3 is TGTGCCAGCAGCTTGCACGGGGAGGGCGAGCAGTACGTC.